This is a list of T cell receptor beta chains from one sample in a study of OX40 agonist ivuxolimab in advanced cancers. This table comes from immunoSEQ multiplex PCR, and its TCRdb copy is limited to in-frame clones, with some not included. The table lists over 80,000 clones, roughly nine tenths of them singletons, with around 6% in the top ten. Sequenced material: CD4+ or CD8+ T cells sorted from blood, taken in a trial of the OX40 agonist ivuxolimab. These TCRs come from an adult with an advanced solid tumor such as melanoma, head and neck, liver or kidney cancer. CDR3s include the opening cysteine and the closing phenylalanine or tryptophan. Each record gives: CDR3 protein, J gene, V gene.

CDR3: CASSYSPGQGYGYTF
J: TRBJ1-2
V: TRBV6-5

CDR3: CEMRTGENEQFF
J: TRBJ2-1
V: TRBV2

CDR3: CASSPEETGKGEKLFF
J: TRBJ1-4
V: TRBV12-1

CDR3: CAWSVRENSPLHF
J: TRBJ1-6
V: TRBV30

CDR3: CASSLAMSGGESRQYF
J: TRBJ2-7
V: TRBV7-6

CDR3: CASSYSSGNYGYTF
J: TRBJ1-2
V: TRBV6-5

CDR3: CASSPGQNTEAFF
J: TRBJ1-1
V: TRBV18

CDR3: CASLAGYEKLFF
J: TRBJ1-4
V: TRBV6-1

CDR3: CASSLANEQFF
J: TRBJ2-1
V: TRBV5-1

CDR3: CASSIGLGGGNYGYTF
J: TRBJ1-2
V: TRBV19

CDR3: CASSLSQRPDTQYF
J: TRBJ2-3
V: TRBV5-4

CDR3: CAWSQASGANVLTF
J: TRBJ2-6
V: TRBV30

CDR3: CASSDTGYNEQFF
J: TRBJ2-1
V: TRBV5-1

CDR3: CASSDLPASTDTQYF
J: TRBJ2-3
V: TRBV6-4

CDR3: CAWRFPPNTEAFF
J: TRBJ1-1
V: TRBV30

CDR3: CASSDFSGRAYGIQYF
J: TRBJ2-4
V: TRBV2

CDR3: CASSVQIQDTGELFF
J: TRBJ2-2
V: TRBV9

CDR3: CASSLGLGYADTQYF
J: TRBJ2-3
V: TRBV7-3

CDR3: CASREIQGAIDSPLHF
J: TRBJ1-6
V: TRBV21-1

CDR3: CASSIVPASYGYTF
J: TRBJ1-2
V: TRBV19

CDR3: CASSEASGFGYTF
J: TRBJ1-2
V: TRBV6-1

CDR3: CASSIGQINSPLHF
J: TRBJ1-6
V: TRBV5-1

CDR3: CASSLSGELGYTF
J: TRBJ1-2
V: TRBV27

CDR3: CASSEAPGRGASPLHF
J: TRBJ1-6
V: TRBV6-1

CDR3: CASSVGSSYNSPLHF
J: TRBJ1-6
V: TRBV9

CDR3: CASSLTGRLPYNEQFF
J: TRBJ2-1
V: TRBV5-6

CDR3: CASSTQGPRGELFF
J: TRBJ2-2
V: TRBV7-9

CDR3: CASSPLQDQPQHF
J: TRBJ1-5
V: TRBV18

CDR3: CASSYVGRGYTF
J: TRBJ1-2
V: TRBV6-5

CDR3: CASSSQGGNTIYF
J: TRBJ1-3
V: TRBV7-3

CDR3: CASSLWGGLGTEAFF
J: TRBJ1-1
V: TRBV27

CDR3: CASSLFPPGRYTF
J: TRBJ1-2
V: TRBV5-8

CDR3: CASSQFSGGAKNIQYF
J: TRBJ2-4
V: TRBV4-2

CDR3: CASSAAVDFYEQYF
J: TRBJ2-7
V: TRBV7-9

CDR3: CASSPTSGRASEQFF
J: TRBJ2-1
V: TRBV11-2

CDR3: CASSRGQGAYNEQFF
J: TRBJ2-1
V: TRBV7-2

CDR3: CASSDGRGANYGYTF
J: TRBJ1-2
V: TRBV6-1

CDR3: CASSELGLANEKLFF
J: TRBJ1-4
V: TRBV6-1

CDR3: CSVEGRFSTLYGYTF
J: TRBJ1-2
V: TRBV29-1

CDR3: CASRGAEQYF
J: TRBJ2-7
V: TRBV6-4

CDR3: CASSLGTEPFYEQYF
J: -
V: TRBV7-8

CDR3: CASSLADPVGYTF
J: TRBJ1-2
V: TRBV5-1

CDR3: CASSRITSTNTEAFF
J: TRBJ1-1
V: TRBV7-8

CDR3: CASSSQVNSPLHF
J: TRBJ1-6
V: TRBV7-3

CDR3: CASGLDRVTDQPQHF
J: TRBJ1-5
V: TRBV12-5

CDR3: CASSPLGDSTEAFF
J: TRBJ1-1
V: TRBV18

CDR3: CASSCPGTSGACGYTF
J: TRBJ1-2
V: TRBV5-4

CDR3: CASSPPPSSFYGYTF
J: TRBJ1-2
V: TRBV18

CDR3: CASSPFTGEKLFF
J: TRBJ1-4
V: TRBV27

CDR3: CSVGVAGAYEQYF
J: TRBJ2-7
V: TRBV29-1

CDR3: CASGPSPNTEAFF
J: TRBJ1-1
V: TRBV12-5

CDR3: CASSYGLRSYEQYF
J: TRBJ2-7
V: TRBV6-5

CDR3: CASSAGGEETQYF
J: TRBJ2-5
V: TRBV9

CDR3: CASSHGCGASTNEKLFF
J: TRBJ1-4
V: TRBV7-3

CDR3: CASSDRGFGADTQYF
J: TRBJ2-3
V: TRBV2

CDR3: CASRRSEYRSNTEAFF
J: TRBJ1-1
V: TRBV7-8

CDR3: CASSQGEKLFF
J: TRBJ1-4
V: TRBV4-1

CDR3: CASSLQGMNTGELFF
J: TRBJ2-2
V: TRBV14

CDR3: CASSLGRLAGNEQFF
J: TRBJ2-1
V: TRBV9

CDR3: CSVPGTSLDQPQHF
J: TRBJ1-5
V: TRBV29-1